The present T cell receptor beta chain was sequenced within a study of cytomegalovirus exposure and HLA in healthy donors. Study-level points and caveats: The number of N-insertions in an Asian-associated ancestry cluster was reportedly below the approximately 700-donor mean in a later analysis. With high specificity and sensitivity, the classifier reportedly diagnosed cytomegalovirus status. Most TCR sequences showed up rarely, but some public TCRs showed up in many donors.

Primers included in the PCR were 60 Vbeta and 13 Jbeta primers. The method was immunoSEQ multiplex PCR; TCRdb's version includes in-frame clones alone and lacks a portion of them. The table lists about 170,000 clones, around 62% of them singletons. In regard to this clone: Its antigen remains unknown.

The CDR3 has 14 residues. Germline assignment: CDR1 ENHRY and CDR2 SYGVKD. Trimming cost V 2 bases and J 1 base, with 8 bases left between them. The sample was PBMCs. This receptor was obtained from a man in his forties or fifties in good health and CMV-seronegative. The chain employs TRBV10-3 and TRBJ2-5; tentatively, D is TRBD2 (7 bases). Here the CDR3 reads CAISEGGAQETQYF. CDR3 nucleotide sequence: TGTGCCATCAGTGAGGGGGGGGCCCAAGAGACCCAGTACTTC.